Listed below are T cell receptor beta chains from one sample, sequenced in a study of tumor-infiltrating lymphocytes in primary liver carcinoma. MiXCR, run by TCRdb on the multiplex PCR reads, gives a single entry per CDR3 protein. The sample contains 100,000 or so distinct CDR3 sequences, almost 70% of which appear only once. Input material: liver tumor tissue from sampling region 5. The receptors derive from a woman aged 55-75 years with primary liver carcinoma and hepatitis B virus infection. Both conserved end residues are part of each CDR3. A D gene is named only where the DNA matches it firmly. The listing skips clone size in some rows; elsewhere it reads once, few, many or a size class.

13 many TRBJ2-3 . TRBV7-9 TGTGCCAGCAGCCATAGAGACGCAGATACGCAGTATTTT CASSHRDADTQYF
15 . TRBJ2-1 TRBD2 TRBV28 TGTGTCAGCAGTCCTGTGGTAGCGGGGTACAATGAGCAGTTCTTC CVSSPVVAGYNEQFF
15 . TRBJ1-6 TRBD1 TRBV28 TGTGCCAGCAACCGAGGACAGGGCTATAATTCACCCATCCACTTT CASNRGQGYNSPIHF
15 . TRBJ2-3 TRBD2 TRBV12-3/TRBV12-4 TGTGCCAGCAGTCTAGGTGGGAGGGCACAGAATACGCAGTATTTT CASSLGGRAQNTQYF
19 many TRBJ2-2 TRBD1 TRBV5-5 TGTGCCAGCAGCTTGGCCCAGGGGGCACCAAAGACGAACACCGGGGAGCTGTTTTTT CASSLAQGAPKTNTGELFF
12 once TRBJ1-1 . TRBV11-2 TGTGTCGGCAGCTTATTGAAGACTGAAGCTTTCTTT CVGSLLKTEAFF
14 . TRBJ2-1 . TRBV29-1 TGCAGCGCAATCCATCGGGGGGCACTTGATGGGCAGTTCTTC CSAIHRGALDGQFF
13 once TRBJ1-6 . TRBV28 TGTCCCAGCAGTATGGGGGGGAACTCACCCCTCCACTTT CPSSMGGNSPLHF
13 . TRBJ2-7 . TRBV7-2 TGTGCCAGCAGCTTAGGGGTTGACTACGAGCAGTACTTC CASSLGVDYEQYF
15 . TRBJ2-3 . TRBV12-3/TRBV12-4 TGTGCCAGCGGTTCCCGTGGGAGGAGAACAGATACGCAGTATTTT CASGSRGRRTDTQYF
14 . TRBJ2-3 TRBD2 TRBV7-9 TGTGCCAGCAGCCCGGGACTAGCCGCAGATACGCAGTATTTT CASSPGLAADTQYF
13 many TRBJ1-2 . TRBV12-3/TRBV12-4 TGTGCCAGCAGTTTGCCGACAGCGCGTGGCTACACCTTC CASSLPTARGYTF
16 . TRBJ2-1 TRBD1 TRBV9 TGTGCCAGCAGCGGCGGACAGGGGAACGTCTACAATGAGCAGTTCTTC CASSGGQGNVYNEQFF
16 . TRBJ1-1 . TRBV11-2 TGTCTCAGCAGCTTCGCGAAACTGGGAGGAGACACTGAAGCTTTCTTT CLSSFAKLGGDTEAFF
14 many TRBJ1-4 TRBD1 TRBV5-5 TGTGCCAGCAGCTTTGGCGGGACAGGGCGGGAACTGTTTTTT CASSFGGTGRELFF
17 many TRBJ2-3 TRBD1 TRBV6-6 TGTGCCAGCAATTCCCGCTCAGGGGGCCCCGGGGGAGATACGCAGTATTTT CASNSRSGGPGGDTQYF
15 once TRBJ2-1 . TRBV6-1 TGTGCCAGCAAATCTAGGTTTCCCTCCTACAATGAGCAGTTCTTC CASKSRFPSYNEQFF
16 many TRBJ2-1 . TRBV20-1 TGCAGTGCTAGAGACAACCGGGGGCTGAAGGGCAATGAGCAGTTCTTC CSARDNRGLKGNEQFF
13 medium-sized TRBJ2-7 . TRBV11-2 TGTGCCAGCAGCTTAGGACTAACCTACGAGCAGTACTTC CASSLGLTYEQYF
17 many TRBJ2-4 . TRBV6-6 TGTGCCAGCAGTTACGATTGGGGGTCGGAAGCCAAAAACATTCAGTACTTC CASSYDWGSEAKNIQYF
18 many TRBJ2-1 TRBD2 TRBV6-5 TGTGCCAGCAGTTATGGGAGGGGAATTAGCGGGAGGGTTAATGAGCAGTTCTTC CASSYGRGISGRVNEQFF
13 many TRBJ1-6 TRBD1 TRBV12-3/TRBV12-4 TGTGCCAGCCGGACAGGGTCTAATTCACCCCTCCACTTT CASRTGSNSPLHF
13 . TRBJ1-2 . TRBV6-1 TGTGTCAGCAGTCCCATTCATGGTGAAGGCTACACCTTC CVSSPIHGEGYTF
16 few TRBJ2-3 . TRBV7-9 TGTGCCAGCAGCTTACGCGGTCCCGGCGGTAGAGATACGCAGTATTTT CASSLRGPGGRDTQYF